What follows are 8 T cell receptor beta chains derived from one specimen sequenced in a study of shared clonotypes between healthy human individuals. The method was immunoSEQ multiplex PCR; TCRdb's version includes in-frame clones alone and lacks a portion of them. The sample lists around 330,000 clones, 74% occurring once. The sample comprised memory CD4+ T cells sorted from blood. Subset here: CD45RA-negative fraction. The receptors were sampled from a young man in good health.

The chain joins TRBV18 to TRBJ1-3; D is ambiguous. Trimming took off 4 bases at V and 2 bases at J, with 12 bases between the two ends. The CDR3 covers 15 residues. Germline assignment: CDR1 KGHSH and CDR2 LQKENI. CDR3 sequence (DNA): TGTGCCAGCTCACTCAGCTCCTCAGCTGGAAACACCATATATTTT. Translation: CASSLSSSAGNTIYF.

The V call is TRBV5-4, the J call TRBJ2-7; 16 bases fit TRBD2. Per the germline V gene, CDR1 is SGHNT and CDR2 is YYREEE (reference sequence). V trimming: 5 bases; J trimming: 0 bases; junction bases outside the gene matches: 5. This CDR3 region has 17 residues. CDR3 protein: CASSTGTSGRASYEQYF. The CDR3 DNA is TGTGCCAGCAGTACCGGGACTAGCGGGAGGGCCTCCTACGAGCAGTACTTC.

This chain joins TRBV6-5 and TRBJ2-2; D is possibly TRBD1 (5 bases). V gave up 6 bases and J gave up 5 bases, with 16 bases separating them. The CDR3 has 15 residues. From germline, CDR1 is MNHEY and CDR2 SVGAGI. Written as DNA, the CDR3 is TGTGCCAGCAGCCTAGACAGCCTCGGAACCGGGGAGCTGTTTTTT. Its translation: CASSLDSLGTGELFF.

The chain uses TRBV18 and TRBJ2-7; the D gene is possibly TRBD1 (5 bases). CDR1 is KGHSH, CDR2 LQKENI, per germline. The CDR3 covers 16 residues. V dropped 6 bases and J dropped 2 bases, with 20 bases sitting between them. CDR3 region: CASSPFLGPSPYEQYF. CDR3 sequence (DNA): TGTGCCAGCTCCCCTTTCCTGGGGCCTTCACCCTACGAGCAGTACTTC.

Points on this clone: The sample has other DNA sequences that encode this CDR3 too. The V gene is TRBV10-3, the J gene TRBJ2-2; 10 bases fit TRBD1. From germline, CDR1 is ENHRY and CDR2 SYGVKD. After removal of 5 bases from V and 5 bases from J, the junction contained 5 bases not matched to a gene. The CDR3 covers 15 residues. This CDR3 reads CAISRQGAPTGELFF. In DNA form, the CDR3 reads TGTGCCATCAGTAGACAGGGGGCGCCTACCGGGGAGCTGTTTTTT.

The gene calls are TRBV4-1 and TRBJ1-3; D is possibly TRBD1 (5 bases). V dropped 3 bases and J dropped 4 bases, with 16 bases sitting between them. Germline-derived CDR1 and CDR2 are MGHRA and YSYEKL. CDR3 length: 16 residues. The CDR3 DNA follows: TGCGCCAGCAGCCAGGGGGTCAGGGAGAGAGGAAACACCATATATTTT. Its translation: CASSQGVRERGNTIYF.

V is TRBV7-2 and J is TRBJ2-1; 8 bases map to TRBD2. CDR1 and CDR2 from the germline V gene are SGHTA and FQGNSA. This CDR3 contains 15 residues. V trimming: 3 bases; J trimming: 5 bases; junction bases outside the gene matches: 6. The CDR3 region is CASSLALADHNEQFF. The CDR3 DNA is TGTGCCAGCAGCTTGGCACTAGCGGACCACAATGAGCAGTTCTTC.

V is TRBV7-8 and J is TRBJ2-7; the D gene is possibly TRBD2 (6 bases). This CDR3 contains 15 residues. V was cut by 1 base and J by 6 bases, with 16 bases left in between. Germline CDR1 and CDR2: SGHVS and FQNEAQ. CDR3 DNA: TGTGCCAGCAGCTTAGTGGCGGGGCGCTGGGGCGAGCAGTACTTC. Encoded protein: CASSLVAGRWGEQYF.